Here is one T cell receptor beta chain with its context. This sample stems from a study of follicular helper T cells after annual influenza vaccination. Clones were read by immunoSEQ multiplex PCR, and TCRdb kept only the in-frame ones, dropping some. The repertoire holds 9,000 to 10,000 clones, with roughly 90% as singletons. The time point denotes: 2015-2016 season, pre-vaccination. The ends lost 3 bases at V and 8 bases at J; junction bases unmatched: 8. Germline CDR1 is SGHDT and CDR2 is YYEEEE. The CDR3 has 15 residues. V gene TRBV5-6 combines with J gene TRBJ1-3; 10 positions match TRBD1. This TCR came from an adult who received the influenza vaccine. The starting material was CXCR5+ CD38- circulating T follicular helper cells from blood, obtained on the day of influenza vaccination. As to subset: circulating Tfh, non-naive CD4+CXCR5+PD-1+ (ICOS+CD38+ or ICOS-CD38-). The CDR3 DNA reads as TGTGCCAGCAGCTCCCCCGGGACAGGGGCGGACACCATATATTTT. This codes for CASSSPGTGADTIYF. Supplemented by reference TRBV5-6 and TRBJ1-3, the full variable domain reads DAGVTQSPTHLIKTRGQQVTLRCSPKSGHDTVSWYQQALGQGPQFIFQYYEEEERQRGNFPDRFSGHQFPNYSSELNVNALLLGDSALYLCASSSPGTGADTIYFGEGSWLTVV.